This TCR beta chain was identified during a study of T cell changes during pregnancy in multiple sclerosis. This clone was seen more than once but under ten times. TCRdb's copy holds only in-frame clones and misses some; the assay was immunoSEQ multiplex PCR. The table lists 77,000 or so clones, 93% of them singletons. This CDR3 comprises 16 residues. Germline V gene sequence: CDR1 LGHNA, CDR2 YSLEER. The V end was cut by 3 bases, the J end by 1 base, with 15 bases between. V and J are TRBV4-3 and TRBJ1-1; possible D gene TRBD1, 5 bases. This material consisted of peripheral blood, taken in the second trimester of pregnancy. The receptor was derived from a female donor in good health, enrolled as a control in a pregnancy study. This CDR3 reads CASSQVRGASNTEAFF. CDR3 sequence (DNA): TGCGCCAGCAGCCAGGTTCGTGGGGCATCGAACACTGAAGCTTTCTTT.